These T cell receptor beta chains were read from a single sample in a study of blood T cells in healthy people across ages. MiXCR, applied by TCRdb to the 5' RACE reads, yields one record per CDR3 protein. The sample yields roughly 1,800,000 distinct CDR3 sequences, roughly 50% seen once. Sequencing was done on a sample of blood. Every receptor here comes from a woman aged 40 to 49 in good health. Each CDR3 is given with its conserved first and last residue. Each record gives: J gene, clone size, D gene, V gene, CDR3 protein, CDR3 DNA. D genes are given only for firm matches. Rows give clone size only sometimes, using once, few, many, or a class for an expanded clone.

j_call: TRBJ1-2
clone_size: once
d_call: .
v_call: TRBV28
cdr3_aa: CASTSRGPSYGYTF
cdr3_nt: TGTGCCAGCACCTCCAGGGGACCCAGCTATGGCTACACCTTC

j_call: TRBJ1-2
clone_size: .
d_call: .
v_call: TRBV20-1
cdr3_aa: CSASWATGNYGYTF
cdr3_nt: TGCAGTGCTAGCTGGGCGACGGGGAACTATGGCTACACCTTC

j_call: TRBJ1-5
clone_size: .
d_call: .
v_call: TRBV6-5
cdr3_aa: CASSYSELEPQHF
cdr3_nt: TGTGCCAGCAGTTACTCTGAGTTGGAGCCCCAGCATTTT

j_call: TRBJ2-5
clone_size: .
d_call: .
v_call: TRBV15
cdr3_aa: CATSSRAQETQYF
cdr3_nt: TGTGCCACCAGCAGTCGGGCACAAGAGACCCAGTACTTC

j_call: TRBJ2-5
clone_size: .
d_call: TRBD1
v_call: TRBV9
cdr3_aa: CASSVAGQGDETQYF
cdr3_nt: TGTGCCAGCAGCGTAGCGGGACAGGGGGACGAGACCCAGTACTTC

j_call: TRBJ1-3
clone_size: .
d_call: .
v_call: TRBV29-1
cdr3_aa: CSVEGRGAKGNTIYF
cdr3_nt: TGCAGCGTTGAAGGTAGAGGTGCCAAAGGAAACACCATATATTTT

j_call: TRBJ2-3
clone_size: few
d_call: .
v_call: TRBV4-1
cdr3_aa: CASSRASGVGTDTQYF
cdr3_nt: TGCGCCAGCAGCCGAGCATCGGGGGTTGGCACAGATACGCAGTATTTT

j_call: TRBJ2-7
clone_size: few
d_call: .
v_call: TRBV11-1
cdr3_aa: CASSALTDYSYEQYF
cdr3_nt: TGTGCCAGCAGCGCCCTGACGGACTACTCCTACGAGCAGTACTTC

j_call: TRBJ2-7
clone_size: .
d_call: .
v_call: TRBV6-5
cdr3_aa: CASSAGQRSYEQYF
cdr3_nt: TGTGCCAGCAGTGCCGGGCAGCGCTCCTACGAGCAGTACTTC

j_call: TRBJ2-1
clone_size: few
d_call: TRBD2
v_call: TRBV29-1
cdr3_aa: CSVVRPSGFVANEQFF
cdr3_nt: TGCAGCGTTGTCAGGCCTAGCGGTTTTGTAGCCAATGAGCAGTTCTTC

j_call: TRBJ1-2
clone_size: few
d_call: TRBD1
v_call: TRBV3-1
cdr3_aa: CASSPKLGRGTYRYGYTF
cdr3_nt: TGTGCCAGCAGCCCTAAATTAGGCAGGGGGACCTATCGCTATGGCTACACCTTC

j_call: TRBJ2-1
clone_size: .
d_call: TRBD1
v_call: TRBV27
cdr3_aa: CASSKQGAIYNEQFF
cdr3_nt: TGTGCCAGCAGTAAACAGGGGGCGATCTACAATGAGCAGTTCTTC

j_call: TRBJ1-2
clone_size: .
d_call: TRBD1
v_call: TRBV4-2
cdr3_aa: CASTPDRDLYGYTF
cdr3_nt: TGTGCCAGCACGCCAGACAGGGATCTCTATGGCTACACCTTC

j_call: TRBJ2-5
clone_size: many
d_call: .
v_call: TRBV29-1
cdr3_aa: CSPRTLGETQYF
cdr3_nt: TGCAGCCCTCGGACCCTCGGGGAGACCCAGTACTTC

j_call: TRBJ2-5
clone_size: few
d_call: TRBD1
v_call: TRBV4-1
cdr3_aa: CASSRQTGGRETQYF
cdr3_nt: TGCGCCAGCAGCCGACAAACAGGGGGCCGGGAGACCCAGTACTTC

j_call: TRBJ2-2
clone_size: .
d_call: TRBD1
v_call: TRBV6-6
cdr3_aa: CASNDRGQNTGELFF
cdr3_nt: TGTGCCAGCAACGACAGGGGGCAGAACACCGGGGAGCTGTTTTTT

j_call: TRBJ2-1
clone_size: .
d_call: TRBD2
v_call: TRBV11-2
cdr3_aa: CASSLVLAGGRQFF
cdr3_nt: TGTGCCAGCAGCTTAGTTTTGGCGGGCGGGAGGCAGTTCTTC

j_call: TRBJ2-5
clone_size: few
d_call: .
v_call: TRBV20-1
cdr3_aa: CSARSILLVGETQYF
cdr3_nt: TGCAGTGCTAGGAGTATCTTACTTGTCGGAGAGACCCAGTACTTC

j_call: TRBJ2-3
clone_size: once
d_call: .
v_call: TRBV4-1
cdr3_aa: CASSSSMGTQYF
cdr3_nt: TGCGCCAGCAGCTCATCTATGGGTACGCAGTATTTT

j_call: TRBJ2-3
clone_size: .
d_call: TRBD1
v_call: TRBV12-5
cdr3_aa: CASGLGQGVTDTQYF
cdr3_nt: TGTGCTAGTGGTTTGGGACAGGGAGTGACAGATACGCAGTATTTT

j_call: TRBJ2-1
clone_size: once
d_call: .
v_call: TRBV20-1
cdr3_aa: CSAQTGYDEQFF
cdr3_nt: TGCAGTGCTCAGACAGGTTATGATGAGCAGTTCTTC

j_call: TRBJ2-6
clone_size: few
d_call: .
v_call: TRBV7-2
cdr3_aa: CASRSTGQGSGANVLTF
cdr3_nt: TGTGCCAGCAGATCAACAGGGCAGGGCTCTGGGGCCAACGTCCTGACTTTC

j_call: TRBJ1-1
clone_size: few
d_call: .
v_call: TRBV4-1
cdr3_aa: CASSHFILSSNTEAFF
cdr3_nt: TGCGCCAGCAGCCATTTCATTTTGAGCAGTAACACTGAAGCTTTCTTT

j_call: TRBJ2-5
clone_size: .
d_call: TRBD2
v_call: TRBV4-3
cdr3_aa: CASSQALGGVETQYF
cdr3_nt: TGCGCCAGCAGCCAAGCGCTGGGGGGGGTAGAGACCCAGTACTTC

j_call: TRBJ2-7
clone_size: .
d_call: TRBD2
v_call: TRBV5-1
cdr3_aa: CASTTQGGEAYEQYF
cdr3_nt: TGCGCCAGCACCACCCAGGGAGGGGAGGCCTACGAGCAGTACTTC

j_call: TRBJ2-7
clone_size: .
d_call: .
v_call: TRBV3-1
cdr3_aa: CASSQDSYTYEQYF
cdr3_nt: TGTGCCAGCAGCCAGGACAGTTACACCTACGAGCAGTACTTC

j_call: TRBJ2-3
clone_size: few
d_call: .
v_call: TRBV24-1
cdr3_aa: CATRESGWGDTQYF
cdr3_nt: TGTGCCACCAGGGAATCAGGGTGGGGAGATACGCAGTATTTT

j_call: TRBJ1-1
clone_size: once
d_call: .
v_call: TRBV28
cdr3_aa: CASSLSVPVGDTEAFF
cdr3_nt: TGTGCCAGCAGTTTATCGGTCCCGGTGGGGGACACTGAAGCTTTCTTT

j_call: TRBJ2-3
clone_size: .
d_call: .
v_call: TRBV5-1
cdr3_aa: CASSTGPDTQYF
cdr3_nt: TGTGCCAGCTCCACAGGGCCAGATACGCAGTATTTT

j_call: TRBJ2-5
clone_size: .
d_call: TRBD2
v_call: TRBV20-1
cdr3_aa: CSAGGLAAQETQYF
cdr3_nt: TGCAGTGCCGGCGGACTAGCGGCCCAAGAGACCCAGTACTTC

j_call: TRBJ2-1
clone_size: .
d_call: TRBD2
v_call: TRBV3-1
cdr3_aa: CASSRSEGTSGRNEQFF
cdr3_nt: TGTGCCAGCAGCCGTTCCGAAGGGACTAGCGGCCGCAATGAGCAGTTCTTC

j_call: TRBJ2-7
clone_size: few
d_call: .
v_call: TRBV20-1
cdr3_aa: CSAPTNPGGYEQYF
cdr3_nt: TGCAGTGCGCCGACGAACCCAGGAGGCTACGAGCAGTACTTC

j_call: TRBJ2-4
clone_size: .
d_call: TRBD2
v_call: TRBV5-1
cdr3_aa: CASSSRTSGGSKNIQYF
cdr3_nt: TGCGCCAGCAGCTCGAGGACTAGCGGGGGGTCCAAAAACATTCAGTACTTC

j_call: TRBJ2-7
clone_size: .
d_call: TRBD1
v_call: TRBV29-1
cdr3_aa: CSVESRDSYEQYF
cdr3_nt: TGCAGCGTTGAAAGTCGGGACAGCTACGAGCAGTACTTC

j_call: TRBJ2-7
clone_size: .
d_call: .
v_call: TRBV28
cdr3_aa: CASSTPLNLGITHYEQYF
cdr3_nt: TGTGCCAGCAGTACACCCCTAAACCTAGGGATTACCCACTACGAGCAGTACTTC

j_call: TRBJ1-6
clone_size: few
d_call: TRBD1
v_call: TRBV4-3
cdr3_aa: CASSQDPAGGSYNSPLHF
cdr3_nt: TGCGCCAGCAGCCAAGATCCCGCAGGGGGCTCCTATAATTCACCCCTCCACTTT

j_call: TRBJ2-1
clone_size: few
d_call: .
v_call: TRBV29-1
cdr3_aa: CSVEWGLSSYNEQFF
cdr3_nt: TGCAGCGTTGAATGGGGGCTCAGCTCCTACAATGAGCAGTTCTTC

j_call: TRBJ2-7
clone_size: .
d_call: .
v_call: TRBV27
cdr3_aa: CASSLSSGDGQYF
cdr3_nt: TGTGCCAGCAGTTTATCGTCAGGGGACGGGCAGTACTTC

j_call: TRBJ1-4
clone_size: .
d_call: TRBD1
v_call: TRBV5-1
cdr3_aa: CASSRTGVGNEKLFF
cdr3_nt: TGCGCCAGCAGTCGGACAGGGGTAGGGAATGAAAAACTGTTTTTT

j_call: TRBJ2-3
clone_size: .
d_call: .
v_call: TRBV20-1
cdr3_aa: CSAVRDITDTQYF
cdr3_nt: TGCAGTGCTGTCCGGGACATCACAGATACGCAGTATTTT

j_call: TRBJ2-5
clone_size: many
d_call: .
v_call: TRBV14
cdr3_aa: CASSQVNQETQYF
cdr3_nt: TGTGCCAGCAGCCAAGTGAACCAAGAGACCCAGTACTTC

j_call: TRBJ2-1
clone_size: .
d_call: .
v_call: TRBV9
cdr3_aa: CASSTATPAAYNEQFF
cdr3_nt: TGTGCCAGCAGCACGGCGACTCCTGCGGCATACAATGAGCAGTTCTTC

j_call: TRBJ2-1
clone_size: few
d_call: .
v_call: TRBV2
cdr3_aa: CASSGGLRGQDNEQFF
cdr3_nt: TGTGCCAGCAGTGGGGGCCTACGGGGCCAGGACAATGAGCAGTTCTTC

j_call: TRBJ2-1
clone_size: .
d_call: TRBD2
v_call: TRBV15
cdr3_aa: CATSRGGLAGGFKYNEQFF
cdr3_nt: TGTGCCACCAGCAGAGGGGGACTAGCGGGGGGCTTTAAGTACAATGAGCAGTTCTTC

j_call: TRBJ2-7
clone_size: .
d_call: TRBD1
v_call: TRBV27
cdr3_aa: CASSFAQGFPYEQYF
cdr3_nt: TGTGCCAGCAGTTTCGCACAGGGGTTCCCCTACGAGCAGTACTTC

j_call: TRBJ2-7
clone_size: few
d_call: TRBD2
v_call: TRBV13
cdr3_aa: CASSLHAGVPSYEQYF
cdr3_nt: TGTGCCAGCAGCTTACACGCGGGGGTCCCCTCCTACGAGCAGTACTTC

j_call: TRBJ1-5
clone_size: .
d_call: TRBD1
v_call: TRBV20-1
cdr3_aa: CSAMRGQGANQPQHF
cdr3_nt: TGCAGTGCTATGAGGGGACAGGGGGCCAATCAGCCCCAGCATTTT

j_call: TRBJ2-1
clone_size: .
d_call: .
v_call: TRBV11-2
cdr3_aa: CASSERSGLSSYNEQFF
cdr3_nt: TGTGCCAGCAGCGAAAGATCCGGGCTAAGCTCCTACAATGAGCAGTTCTTC

j_call: TRBJ2-5
clone_size: .
d_call: .
v_call: TRBV4-1
cdr3_aa: CASSQESSSRPETQYF
cdr3_nt: TGCGCCAGCAGCCAAGAGTCAAGTAGTAGACCAGAGACCCAGTACTTC

j_call: TRBJ2-5
clone_size: once
d_call: .
v_call: TRBV27
cdr3_aa: CASSIPQGWLKTQYF
cdr3_nt: TGTGCCAGCAGTATACCACAGGGATGGTTGAAGACCCAGTACTTC

j_call: TRBJ2-7
clone_size: .
d_call: TRBD2
v_call: TRBV12-3/TRBV12-4
cdr3_aa: CASSYRTSGVHEQYF
cdr3_nt: TGTGCCAGCAGTTATAGGACTAGCGGGGTCCACGAGCAGTACTTC

j_call: TRBJ1-4
clone_size: .
d_call: .
v_call: TRBV28
cdr3_aa: CASSRGIREKLFF
cdr3_nt: TGTGCCAGCAGTCGAGGGATAAGAGAAAAACTGTTTTTT

j_call: TRBJ2-5
clone_size: .
d_call: TRBD1
v_call: TRBV28
cdr3_aa: CASSTNILQGARTQYF
cdr3_nt: TGTGCCAGCAGTACAAACATACTCCAGGGGGCGCGGACCCAGTACTTC

j_call: TRBJ2-7
clone_size: few
d_call: .
v_call: TRBV7-2
cdr3_aa: CASSYPQLYEQYF
cdr3_nt: TGTGCCAGCAGCTACCCCCAGTTATACGAGCAGTACTTC

j_call: TRBJ2-4
clone_size: few
d_call: .
v_call: TRBV27
cdr3_aa: CASSPLGDSRDIQYF
cdr3_nt: TGTGCCAGCAGTCCCCTCGGGGACTCGCGGGACATTCAGTACTTC